The clone carrying this T cell receptor (beta chain) came up a few times. The same CDR3 is also encoded by other DNA sequences in this sample. The entry originates in a study of cytomegalovirus exposure and HLA in healthy donors. Researchers ran the PCR with 60 Vbeta and 13 Jbeta primers. Clones were read by immunoSEQ multiplex PCR, and TCRdb kept only the in-frame ones, dropping some. The repertoire has nearly 110,000 clones, more than 70% of them found once; the top ten carry approximately 2%. This CDR3 contains 11 residues. Germline V gene sequence: CDR1 MDHEN, CDR2 SYDVKM. Between the trimmed V and J ends, which lost 5 bases and 4 bases, there was a span of 6 bases.

The receptor was isolated from a man aged 18 to 30 in good health and CMV-seronegative. This sequence joins TRBV28 and TRBJ2-7; D gene ambiguous. The sample consisted of PBMCs. The CDR3 DNA reads TGTGCCAGCAGTGCACAATACGAGCAGTACTTC. It yields the protein CASSAQYEQYF.